The clone carrying this T cell receptor beta chain has at least ten counts. The antigen is undetermined. This CDR3 has 16 residues. Germline V CDR1 and CDR2: SGHTA, FQGNSA. J gave up 0 bases and V 5 bases, and 10 bases lay outside the gene matches. Researchers amplified the TCR beta CDR3 regions from RNA transcripts. HTBI primers were the set used in a first-round RT-PCR of the TCR CDR3. One entry per CDR3 protein, called by TCRdb with MiXCR from the multiplex PCR reads. Counted here are hundreds of thousands of distinct CDR3 sequences, about 20% occurring once; the ten biggest clones make up 40% to 50%. The data belong to a study of T cells in Graves' hyperthyroidism and ophthalmopathy. Study-level points and caveats: The model forecast ophthalmopathy, anticipating it by a median around 6.5 months before onset. In the blood, most expanded thyroid clonotypes above 0.001 appeared as well.

What was sequenced was blood. The receptor comes from a man aged 40-50 years with Graves' ophthalmopathy. This chain links TRBV7-2 with TRBJ2-7, with 7 bases aligning to TRBD1. The chain's CDR3 is CASSPRTGRSSYEQYF. In DNA form, the CDR3 reads TGTGCCAGCAGCCCCCGGACAGGAAGGAGCTCCTACGAGCAGTACTTC.